A single sample is the source of the 27 T cell receptor beta chains below, sequenced in a study of long-term antiretroviral therapy in people with HIV. At survey level, the immunoSEQ assay was run in its v3.0 version. This table comes from immunoSEQ multiplex PCR, and its TCRdb copy is limited to in-frame clones, with some not included. In the table there are 21,000 or so clones, over 75% of which are singletons. Sequenced here: unsorted PBMCs, sampled 0.3 years after starting antiretroviral therapy. All receptors come from a man aged 45-60 years with HIV.

The table lists this clone with a count of one. The V and J genes are TRBV27 and TRBJ2-2; 10 nucleotides line up with TRBD1. V was clipped by 3 bases and J by 6 bases; unmatched bases: 7. The germline gives CDR1 MNHEY, CDR2 SMNVEV (reference sequence). This CDR3 contains 16 residues. This CDR3 reads CASSFLVTGGSGELFF. The CDR3 region has the DNA TGTGCCAGCAGTTTTCTAGTGACAGGGGGCTCCGGGGAGCTGTTTTTT.

The CDR3 sequence: CASSLAGASGNEQYF. The CDR3 region has the DNA TGTGCCAGCAGCTTAGCGGGCGCTAGCGGGAACGAGCAGTACTTC. V is TRBV7-2 and J is TRBJ2-7; 9 nucleotides match TRBD2. Trimming removed 0 bases from V and 5 bases from J; junction bases left unmatched: 5. Germline V gene lookup returns CDR1 SGHTA and CDR2 FQGNSA. There are 15 residues in the CDR3. The whole variable domain, filled in from reference TRBV7-2 and TRBJ2-7, reads GAGVSQSPSNKVTEKGKDVELRCDPISGHTALYWYRQSLGQGLEFLIYFQGNSAPDKSGLPSDRFSAERTGGSVSTLTIQRTQQEDSAVYLCASSLAGASGNEQYFGPGTRLTVT.

V is TRBV6-1 and J is TRBJ2-7; D not resolved. The CDR3 has 14 residues. The V gene's germline CDR1 is MNHNS and CDR2 SASEGT. V was clipped by 2 bases and J by 2 bases, with 10 bases between them. The CDR3 DNA sequence: TGTGCCAGCAGTGAACGACACAGTACCTACGAGCAGTACTTC. Its translation: CASSERHSTYEQYF.

The chain carries TRBV2 and TRBJ1-2; 8 bases agree with TRBD1. Germline values: CDR1 SNHLY, CDR2 FYNNEI. Trimming took 6 bases from V and 5 from J; bases not matched to a gene: 11. The CDR3 has 15 amino acids. CDR3 nucleotides: TGTGCCAGCAGATCCGGACAGGGCTTGACTTATGGCTACACCTTC. This codes for CASRSGQGLTYGYTF.

The rearrangement joins TRBV5-8 to TRBJ1-1; TRBD1 is a possible D gene (5 bases). V was shortened by 3 bases and J by 1 base, with 10 bases between the two germline ends. The CDR3 spans 14 residues. The germline V gene has CDR1 SGHTS and CDR2 YDEGEE. CDR3 in amino acids: CASSWGGENTEAFF. The CDR3 DNA is TGTGCCAGCAGCTGGGGGGGGGAGAACACTGAAGCTTTCTTT.

Only one count was recorded for this clone. The J gene is TRBJ1-5, the V gene TRBV6-5; D is unclear. Germline CDR1 MNHEY, CDR2 SVGAGI. The germline V and J ends were trimmed by 2 bases and 9 bases, with 11 bases remaining between them. The CDR3 is made up of 13 amino acids. The CDR3 bases are TGTGCCAGCAGTTACACTACCGGTCGGCCCCAGCATTTT. It yields the protein CASSYTTGRPQHF.

This clone was seen more than once but under ten times. V gene TRBV27 combines with J gene TRBJ1-2, with TRBD1 matching over 7 bases. The germline V gene encodes CDR1 MNHEY and CDR2 SMNVEV (reference sequence). The length of the CDR3 is 14 residues. The ends lost 11 bases at V and 4 bases at J; junction bases unmatched: 13. DNA of the CDR3: TGTGCCTCTCGCAAGGGGGACAGCCTCTATGGCTACACCTTC. It encodes CASRKGDSLYGYTF.

V and J are TRBV19 and TRBJ1-1, with a tentative D call TRBD1 (5 bases). V dropped 4 bases and J dropped 5 bases, with 11 bases sitting between them. The CDR3 sequence is 13 residues long. Per the germline V gene, CDR1 is LNHDA and CDR2 is SQIVND (reference sequence). The CDR3 DNA is TGTGCCAGTAGTAAGGGGCGAGGTACTGAAGCTTTCTTT. The encoded protein is CASSKGRGTEAFF.

In its sample, this clone was seen a few times. This rearrangement joins TRBV7-9 to TRBJ2-7, with TRBD2 as a possible D gene (5 bases). The V end lost 3 bases, the J end lost 2 bases, and 11 bases lay between the germline ends. The CDR3 contains 14 residues. Germline CDR1 is SEHNR and CDR2 is FQNEAQ (reference sequence). CDR3 DNA sequence: TGTGCCAGCAGCTTTGGGCTAGCCGCCTACGAGCAGTACTTC. Its protein product is CASSFGLAAYEQYF.

J is TRBJ1-2 and V is TRBV19; D perhaps matches TRBD1 (5 bases). The CDR3 has 13 amino acids. V lost 5 bases, J lost 2 bases, and 9 bases lay in between. Germline-derived CDR1 and CDR2 are LNHDA and SQIVND (reference sequence). The CDR3 loop is CASSPGRNYGYTF. The CDR3 nucleotides read TGTGCCAGTAGTCCGGGACGGAACTATGGCTACACCTTC.

This sequence joins TRBV7-6 and TRBJ1-1, with D perhaps matching TRBD1 (5 bases). Germline CDR1 and CDR2: SGHVS and FNYEAQ. The CDR3 runs to 15 residues. The V gene lost 2 bases and the J gene lost 5 bases, with 15 bases spanning the gap. This CDR3 is CASSLFLGRRTEAFF. CDR3 DNA: TGTGCCAGCAGCTTATTTTTGGGACGAAGGACTGAAGCTTTCTTT.

The V gene is TRBV11-3, the J gene TRBJ2-7; no firm D call. This CDR3 is built from 15 residues. Germline V CDR1 and CDR2: SGHNT, YENEEA. V gave up 1 base and J gave up 1 base, with 11 bases separating them. The CDR3, as DNA: TGTGCCAGCAGCTTAGCTACGGTACGGTCCTACGAGCAGTACTTC. This gives the protein CASSLATVRSYEQYF.

J is TRBJ1-1 and V is TRBV11-2; no definite D call. The CDR3 covers 14 residues. Trimming removed 5 bases at V and 3 bases at J, with 13 bases between. From germline, CDR1 is SGHAT and CDR2 FQNNGV. The CDR3 DNA reads as TGTGCCAGCAGCCTCGCGGGCGGTGACACTGAAGCTTTCTTT. This sequence encodes CASSLAGGDTEAFF.

This chain joins TRBV28 and TRBJ2-7; 7 nucleotides align to TRBD1. CDR1 MDHEN and CDR2 SYDVKM come from the germline V gene. V gave up 6 bases and J gave up 0 bases; unmatched junction bases: 5. The CDR3 is 14 residues long. CDR3 bases: TGTGCCAGCAGCAGGGACAGTTTCTCCTACGAGCAGTACTTC. It codes for CASSRDSFSYEQYF.

In DNA, the CDR3 is TGTGCCAGCAGTGAAAGACAGAGAGGGTTTTTGGAGCCCCAGCATTTT. As protein: CASSERQRGFLEPQHF. The J gene is TRBJ1-5, the V gene TRBV6-1, with D possibly being TRBD1 (5 bases). The germline V and J ends were trimmed by 2 bases and 8 bases, with 19 bases remaining between them. The germline gives CDR1 MNHNS, CDR2 SASEGT. The CDR3 length is 16 residues.

The rearrangement links TRBV18 to TRBJ2-1; D uncertain. Germline V gives CDR1 KGHSH, CDR2 LQKENI. Trimming left V 0 bases short and J 6 bases short, with 12 bases between. This CDR3 is built from 15 residues. In nucleotides, the CDR3 is TGTGCCAGCTCACCACCGGTAAGGAGCCCCAATGAGCAGTTCTTC. Its protein is CASSPPVRSPNEQFF.

The V call is TRBV28, the J call TRBJ2-5; the D gene is possibly TRBD2 (6 bases). The CDR3 has 15 residues. Per the germline V gene, CDR1 is MDHEN and CDR2 is SYDVKM. V was pared by 5 bases and J by 1 base, with 14 bases between. In nucleotides, the CDR3 is TGTGCCAGCAGTACCCGACTAGAGCCCCAAGAGACCCAGTACTTC. This sequence encodes CASSTRLEPQETQYF.

The rearrangement links TRBV7-9 to TRBJ2-5; TRBD2 matches at 8 bases. The CDR3 extends over 14 amino acids. J gave up 4 bases and V 1 base, and 2 bases lay outside the gene matches. CDR1 is SEHNR, CDR2 FQNEAQ, per germline (reference sequence). Written as DNA, the CDR3 is TGTGCCAGCAGCTTAGGGCTAGCGGGAGAGACCCAGTACTTC. Amino acids: CASSLGLAGETQYF.

The chain recombines TRBV2 with TRBJ1-4; 8 bases match TRBD1. Germline CDR1 is SNHLY and CDR2 is FYNNEI. CDR3 length equals 14 residues. Unmatched junction bases numbered 8, after V lost 7 bases and J lost 7 bases. The CDR3, as DNA: TGTGCCAGCACTTTGGACAGGGTTAGTGAAAAACTGTTTTTT. It is translated as CASTLDRVSEKLFF.

J is TRBJ1-1 and V is TRBV15; a weak D match, TRBD1 (6 bases). The germline V and J ends were trimmed by 0 bases and 5 bases, with 10 bases remaining between them. This CDR3 contains 14 residues. Germline CDR1 is LNHNV and CDR2 is YYDKDF (reference sequence). The CDR3 DNA sequence: TGTGCCACCAGCAGAGATACAGGGCTAACTGAAGCTTTCTTT. It codes for CATSRDTGLTEAFF.

The chain carries TRBV19 and TRBJ2-3; D might be TRBD2 (6 bases). V dropped 3 bases and J dropped 0 bases, with 7 bases sitting between them. This CDR3 comprises 14 residues. CDR1 and CDR2 from the germline V gene are LNHDA and SQIVND (reference sequence). CDR3 nucleotide sequence: TGTGCCAGTAGTATTGCGGGGAGCACAGATACGCAGTATTTT. Protein product: CASSIAGSTDTQYF. Full variable domain (rest looked up from reference TRBV19 and TRBJ2-3): DGGITQSPKYLFRKEGQNVTLSCEQNLNHDAMYWYRQDPGQGLRLIYYSQIVNDFQKGDIAEGYSVSREKKESFPLTVTSAQKNPTAFYLCASSIAGSTDTQYFGPGTRLTVL.

This chain joins TRBV7-9 and TRBJ2-1; a possible D gene is TRBD2 (6 bases). With 0 bases removed from V and 4 bases from J, the gap between germline ends came to 13 bases. Germline V gene lookup returns CDR1 SEHNR and CDR2 FQNEAQ (reference sequence). The CDR3 spans 16 residues. The CDR3 loop is CASSLAVAERYNEQFF. The DNA of the CDR3 is TGTGCCAGCAGCTTAGCGGTAGCGGAACGATACAATGAGCAGTTCTTC.

Regarding this clone: Its ends do not fully match the called genes, so a read error is possible. The rearrangement uses TRBV5-1 and TRBJ1-1; D perhaps matches TRBD1 (6 bases). The V gene's germline CDR1 is SGHRS and CDR2 YFSETQ. The CDR3 length is 15 residues. The DNA for the CDR3 is TGCGCCAGCAGCTTGGATCATCAGGGGAACCCTGAAGCTTTCTTT. Translated: CASSLDHQGNPEAFF.

This chain joins TRBV7-2 and TRBJ1-1; no firm D call. Deletions cut 5 bases from V and 1 base from J, with 17 bases between. CDR1 SGHTA and CDR2 FQGNSA come from the germline V gene. The CDR3 is made up of 16 amino acids. CDR3 sequence: CASSRYTTSRNTEAFF. CDR3 in DNA: TGTGCCAGCAGCCGGTACACTACGTCTAGGAACACTGAAGCTTTCTTT.

The V and J genes are TRBV27 and TRBJ2-7, with a weak D call TRBD1 (5 bases). V lost 2 bases and J 0 bases, leaving 8 bases between the germline ends. This CDR3 contains 14 residues. Per germline, CDR1 MNHEY and CDR2 SMNVEV (reference sequence). DNA of the CDR3: TGTGCCAGCAGTTTAAGGGGTCACTCCTACGAGCAGTACTTC. As protein: CASSLRGHSYEQYF.

This clone was observed a single time. The chain joins TRBV7-8 to TRBJ1-5, with D uncertain. Germline CDR1 and CDR2: SGHVS and FQNEAQ. The length of the CDR3 is 14 residues. The V end was cut by 3 bases, the J end by 6 bases, with 12 bases between. The DNA of the CDR3 is TGTGCCAGCAGCTTGAAGTCACGGGGTCAGCCCCAGCATTTT. Its translation: CASSLKSRGQPQHF.

In DNA, the CDR3 is TGTGCCAGCTCATCTACGGGACAGGCTTACGAGCAGTACTTC. It yields the protein CASSSTGQAYEQYF. This chain links TRBV18 with TRBJ2-7, with 8 bases lining up with TRBD1. Looked up from germline, CDR1 is KGHSH and CDR2 is LQKENI. J was trimmed by 4 bases and V by 5 bases; bases with no gene match: 7. The CDR3 totals 14 residues.